This T cell receptor beta chain comes out of a study of T cell changes during pregnancy in multiple sclerosis. In its sample, this clone was seen a few times. Repertoires were generated with immunoSEQ multiplex PCR, while TCRdb's copy carries only in-frame clones and drops some. This table has around 69,000 clones, under 95% appearing once. Per germline, CDR1 SEHNR and CDR2 FQNEAQ (reference sequence). CDR3 length: 14 amino acids. Trimming took 9 bases from V and 0 from J, leaving 11 bases between them. This rearrangement joins TRBV7-9 to TRBJ2-2; unclear D gene. Sequenced material: peripheral blood, taken in the third trimester of pregnancy. This TCR was recovered from a female donor with multiple sclerosis, enrolled in a pregnancy study. DNA of the CDR3: TGTGCCAGTAGGCAGGCCGCGAACACCGGGGAGCTGTTTTTT. Amino acids: CASRQAANTGELFF.